Listed below are T cell receptor beta chains from one sample, sequenced in a study of blood T cell repertoires in COVID-19. Clones were read by immunoSEQ multiplex PCR, and TCRdb kept only the in-frame ones, dropping some. This sample carries more than 75,000 clones, 86% of them seen once, and the ten largest clones take 1% to 1.5%. The material sequenced was peripheral blood. The source is a man aged 80 or over with active or convalescent COVID-19. Each CDR3 is given with its conserved first and last residue. D genes are given only for firm matches. Where a row states a size, it is once, few, many or the class of an expanded clone; other rows omit it.

CATGLSTDTQYF	TGTGCCACGGGACTTAGCACAGATACGCAGTATTTT	TRBV10-3	TRBJ2-3	.	.
CATSDGRGQETQYF	TGTGCCACCTCAGATGGGCGGGGACAAGAGACCCAGTACTTC	TRBV6-6	TRBJ2-5	many	.
CASSVRAFAETQYF	TGTGCCAGCAGTGTAAGAGCTTTCGCCGAGACCCAGTACTTC	TRBV2	TRBJ2-5	once	.
CASSLQSGGEQYF	TGTGCCAGCAGCCTCCAAAGCGGGGGCGAGCAGTACTTC	TRBV7-9	TRBJ2-7	.	TRBD2
CASSQKGGDSVEQYF	TGCGCCAGCAGCCAAAAGGGAGGGGATTCGGTCGAGCAGTACTTC	TRBV23-1	TRBJ2-7	few	TRBD2
CASSLANTGELFF	TGTGCCAGCAGCTTAGCTAACACCGGGGAGCTGTTTTTT	TRBV11-2	TRBJ2-2	.	.
CASSFQGNPSRYGYTF	TGTGCCAGCAGTTTCCAGGGGAACCCCTCGAGGTATGGCTACACCTTC	TRBV28	TRBJ1-2	.	.
CASSSRGGGSYNEQFF	TGTGCCAGCAGCTCCCGGGGCGGGGGTTCCTACAATGAGCAGTTCTTC	TRBV7-2	TRBJ2-1	.	TRBD2
CASSQELGTSNVEQYF	TGTGCCAGCAGCCAAGAACTGGGGACTAGCAACGTCGAGCAGTACTTC	TRBV4-2	TRBJ2-7	.	TRBD2
CASSESTASLYEQYF	TGTGCCAGCAGTGAATCGACTGCATCTCTCTACGAGCAGTACTTC	TRBV6-1	TRBJ2-7	once	.
CASTRDRVGNQPQHF	TGTGCCAGCACCAGGGACAGGGTTGGCAATCAGCCCCAGCATTTT	TRBV2	TRBJ1-5	few	TRBD1
CASSLVGGREQYF	TGTGCCAGCAGTTTAGTAGGAGGACGGGAGCAGTACTTC	TRBV6-5	TRBJ2-7	.	.
CASSIGHGYTF	TGTGCCAGTAGTATAGGGCATGGCTACACCTTC	TRBV19	TRBJ1-2	.	.
CASSLDTYNEQFF	TGTGCCAGCAGTTTGGACACTTACAATGAGCAGTTCTTC	TRBV27	TRBJ2-1	.	.
CAWSVAGGTHGYTF	TGTGCCTGGAGTGTAGCAGGGGGGACTCATGGCTACACCTTC	TRBV30	TRBJ1-2	.	TRBD1
CASSPGGIYEQYF	TGTGCCAGCAGCCCAGGAGGTATCTACGAGCAGTACTTC	TRBV7-8	TRBJ2-7	few	.
CASRPGTGVETQYF	TGCGCCAGCAGGCCCGGGACAGGGGTAGAGACCCAGTACTTC	TRBV5-1	TRBJ2-5	.	TRBD1
CASSFRDRANYGYTF	TGTGCCAGCAGTTTCCGGGACAGAGCTAACTATGGCTACACCTTC	TRBV28	TRBJ1-2	.	TRBD1
CASSQDYGQGNYEQYF	TGTGCCAGCAGCCAAGATTATGGACAGGGGAACTACGAGCAGTACTTC	TRBV3-1/TRBV3-2	TRBJ2-7	.	TRBD1
CASSDRGTGELFF	TGTGCCAGCAGTGACAGGGGGACCGGGGAGCTGTTTTTT	TRBV12-3/TRBV12-4	TRBJ2-2	.	TRBD1
CASSRQGILGFGYTF	TGTGCCAGCAGTCGACAGGGTATTTTGGGCTTTGGCTACACCTTC	TRBV27	TRBJ1-2	.	TRBD1
CASSSIRGGYEQYF	TGTGCCAGCAGCTCGATTCGGGGAGGCTACGAGCAGTACTTC	TRBV11-2	TRBJ2-7	once	.
CASSSRQGVGWETQYF	TGTGCCAGCAGCTCCCGACAGGGTGTGGGGTGGGAGACCCAGTACTTC	TRBV7-2	TRBJ2-5	.	TRBD1
CASSSGLTNEQFF	TGTGCCAGCAGCTCAGGACTTACGAATGAGCAGTTCTTC	TRBV7-2	TRBJ2-1	.	.
CASSIWSSGSETQYF	TGTGCCAGTAGTATCTGGTCTAGCGGGAGTGAGACCCAGTACTTC	TRBV19	TRBJ2-5	.	TRBD2
CASSGGGTEAFF	TGTGCCAGCAGTGGGGGGGGAACTGAAGCTTTCTTT	TRBV25-1	TRBJ1-1	.	.
CASSFPLAPRHEQYF	TGTGCCAGCAGCTTCCCCCTAGCCCCCCGTCACGAGCAGTACTTC	TRBV7-6	TRBJ2-7	few	.
CASSSGLASGELFF	TGTGCCAGCAGCTCGGGACTAGCGTCCGGGGAGCTGTTTTTT	TRBV11-3	TRBJ2-2	.	TRBD2
CASRDNRFSTQYF	TGTGCAAGCCGGGACAACCGGTTTAGCACCCAGTACTTC	TRBV27	TRBJ2-5	.	.
CAWTPQGSIGNTIYF	TGTGCCTGGACCCCACAGGGATCCATTGGAAACACCATATATTTT	TRBV30	TRBJ1-3	.	.
CASRGDQPQHF	TGTGCCAGCAGGGGCGATCAGCCCCAGCATTTT	TRBV28	TRBJ1-5	once	.
CASQSPGGTYNEQFF	TGTGCCAGCCAGAGTCCGGGAGGGACCTACAATGAGCAGTTCTTC	TRBV19	TRBJ2-1	.	TRBD2
CASRTERETEAFF	TGTGCCAGCAGAACAGAACGGGAGACTGAAGCTTTCTTT	TRBV28	TRBJ1-1	.	.
CASNSETPGYSNQPQHF	TGTGCCAGCAACTCAGAGACTCCCGGATATAGCAATCAGCCCCAGCATTTT	TRBV5-8	TRBJ1-5	.	.
CASSQGSILQETQYF	TGCGCCAGCAGCCAAGGGTCTATCCTCCAAGAGACCCAGTACTTC	TRBV4-1	TRBJ2-5	.	.
CASSEPGDFGDTQYF	TGTGCCAGCAGTGAACCGGGGGACTTTGGGGATACGCAGTATTTT	TRBV6-1	TRBJ2-3	.	.
CASSFTGVGEAFF	TGTGCCAGCAGCTTCACAGGGGTTGGTGAAGCTTTCTTT	TRBV7-2	TRBJ1-1	.	TRBD1
CASSLSRDRGYEQYF	TGTGCCAGCAGCCTCAGCCGGGACAGGGGCTACGAGCAGTACTTC	TRBV7-8	TRBJ2-7	.	TRBD1
CATSRGGQGAYEQYF	TGTGCCACCAGCAGAGGGGGACAGGGGGCTTACGAGCAGTACTTC	TRBV15	TRBJ2-7	.	TRBD1
CASSYSNQPQHF	TGTGCCAGTTCGTATAGCAATCAGCCCCAGCATTTT	TRBV19	TRBJ1-5	medium-sized	.
CASSLKLDYNEQFF	TGTGCCAGCAGCTTAAAACTAGATTACAATGAGCAGTTCTTC	TRBV7-2	TRBJ2-1	.	.
CASSSFWSRPSGNTIYF	TGTGCCAGCAGCTCTTTCTGGAGCAGACCTTCTGGAAACACCATATATTTT	TRBV5-8	TRBJ1-3	once	.
CASRLLAGGEQYF	TGTGCCAGCAGGCTGTTAGCGGGAGGCGAGCAGTACTTC	TRBV6-6	TRBJ2-7	.	TRBD2
CAWSVALAGEETQYF	TGTGCCTGGAGTGTAGCTCTAGCGGGAGAGGAGACCCAGTACTTC	TRBV30	TRBJ2-5	.	TRBD2
CASRGAQGQPQHF	TGTGCCAGCAGGGGGGCGCAGGGTCAGCCCCAGCATTTT	TRBV3-1/TRBV3-2	TRBJ1-5	.	.
CASRGGAGMETQYF	TGTGCCAGCAGAGGAGGGGCAGGAATGGAGACCCAGTACTTC	TRBV7-9	TRBJ2-5	.	.
CASSPQGQGFESPLHF	TGCGCCAGCAGCCCACAGGGACAGGGGTTCGAGTCACCCCTCCACTTT	TRBV5-1	TRBJ1-6	.	TRBD1
CASSRRNYGYTF	TGTGCCAGCAGCAGGCGTAACTATGGCTACACCTTC	TRBV28	TRBJ1-2	.	.
CASSQVWTGGVEQYF	TGCGCCAGCAGCCAAGTCTGGACAGGGGGTGTCGAGCAGTACTTC	TRBV4-3	TRBJ2-7	.	TRBD1
CASSQAGVGNYGYTF	TGTGCCAGCAGCCAAGCGGGGGTGGGTAACTATGGCTACACCTTC	TRBV4-2	TRBJ1-2	.	.
CASSYRNEQFF	TGTGCCAGTAGTTACCGGAATGAGCAGTTCTTC	TRBV19	TRBJ2-1	few	.
CASSQGSGELFF	TGTGCCAGCTCCCAGGGATCCGGGGAGCTGTTTTTT	TRBV18	TRBJ2-2	.	.
CASSPGGEADTQYF	TGTGCCAGCAGCCCAGGGGGCGAGGCAGATACGCAGTATTTT	TRBV7-2	TRBJ2-3	.	TRBD1
CASTREELGEQYF	TGTGCCAGCACACGGGAGGAGTTGGGCGAGCAGTACTTC	TRBV2	TRBJ2-7	.	TRBD2
CASSFMDFYTDTQYF	TGTGCCAGCAGCTTTATGGACTTCTACACAGATACGCAGTATTTT	TRBV5-4	TRBJ2-3	.	.
CASSSLTSNSEETQYF	TGCGCCAGCAGCTCCCTGACTAGTAACTCCGAAGAGACCCAGTACTTC	TRBV5-1	TRBJ2-5	.	.
CASSQAGQGMNTEAFF	TGTGCCAGCAGCCAAGCTGGACAGGGGATGAACACTGAAGCTTTCTTT	TRBV4-2	TRBJ1-1	.	TRBD1
CASSHGVAATQYF	TGCGCCAGCAGCCACGGAGTAGCGGCGACCCAGTACTTC	TRBV4-3	TRBJ2-5	.	.